Listed here are 31 T cell receptor beta chains from one sample, sequenced in a study of regulatory T cells in long-lasting Graves disease. HTBI primers from iRepertoire and Arm-PCR of CDR3 regions yielded the TCR beta libraries. TCRdb re-called the multiplex PCR reads through MiXCR, storing one row per CDR3 protein. This table holds a few hundred thousand distinct CDR3 sequences, roughly a fifth found once. Indicated time point: persistent/refractory GD, antithyroid drugs over 5 years with positive TRAb. PBMCs were the source of the RNA used for TCR sequencing. Sequences were derived from peripheral blood mononuclear cells (PBMCs), sampled when the disease was refractory, from a patient treated with antithyroid drugs. These receptors all come from a female donor with Graves disease.

This clonotype appeared many times. The V gene is TRBV29-1, the J gene TRBJ1-1, with no clear D. V lost 7 bases and J 1 base, leaving 10 bases between the germline ends. CDR1 is SQVTM and CDR2 is ANQGSEA in the germline V gene. This CDR3 has 12 amino acids. The CDR3 nucleotides read TGCAGCGCCGCGGCCGAGAACACTGAAGCTTTCTTT. It encodes CSAAAENTEAFF.

This clonotype has a count of ten or more. The chain uses TRBV7-9 and TRBJ1-4; D gene unclear. Germline-derived CDR1 and CDR2 are SEHNR and FQNEAQ (reference sequence). V gave up 3 bases and J gave up 4 bases, with 9 bases separating them. The CDR3 loop spans 14 amino acids. CDR3 amino acids: CASSLGAINEKLFF. The CDR3, as DNA: TGTGCCAGCAGCTTGGGCGCGATTAATGAAAAACTGTTTTTT.

This clonotype was counted ten times or more. The chain recombines TRBV7-8 with TRBJ2-1; no clear D gene. Germline loops: CDR1 SGHVS, CDR2 FQNEAQ. CDR3 length equals 11 residues. Trimming removed 4 bases from V and 8 bases from J, with 6 bases in between. Here the CDR3 DNA reads TGTGCCAGCAGCTGGGTGGATGAGCAGTTCTTC. This sequence encodes CASSWVDEQFF.

This clonotype was counted once. One end of the junction fails to match germline, which may point to a read error. This chain's CDR3 is CASSSTGTSVQGTQYF. CDR3 in DNA: TGTGCCAGCAGTTCCACCGGGACTAGTGTCCAAGGGACCCAGTACTTC. The chain is built from TRBV27 and TRBJ2-5; 8 bases map to TRBD2. CDR1 is MNHEY and CDR2 is SMNVEV in the germline V gene (reference sequence). CDR3 length: 16 amino acids.

This clonotype was observed a handful of times. J is TRBJ2-5 and V is TRBV6-2 or TRBV6-3; D is perhaps TRBD2 (5 bases). This CDR3 is 14 amino acids long. The ends were cut back, 2 bases at V and 2 bases at J, with 9 bases in the middle. Germline loops: CDR1 MNHEY, CDR2 SVGEGT. In DNA, the CDR3 is TGTGCCAGCAGTTACCCCGGGGAGCAAGAGACCCAGTACTTC. It specifies CASSYPGEQETQYF.

This clonotype was seen a handful of times. The V gene is TRBV28, the J gene TRBJ2-7, with 8 bases aligning to TRBD2. Trimming cost V 3 bases and J 0 bases; bases outside gene matches: 4. CDR1 is MDHEN, CDR2 SYDVKM, per germline. The CDR3 spans 15 residues. CDR3 in amino acids: CASSFVAGSSYEQYF. As DNA, the CDR3 is TGTGCCAGCAGTTTCGTAGCGGGATCCTCCTACGAGCAGTACTTC.

Of note for this clonotype: With a much larger clone just one base away, this may be a read error. This sequence joins TRBV12-3 or TRBV12-4 and TRBJ1-5, with TRBD1 matching over 7 bases. This CDR3 contains 17 residues. Here the CDR3 DNA reads TGTGTCAGCAGTTACGGGACAGACCTCTATAGCAATCAGCCCCAGCATTTT. The encoded protein is CVSSYGTDLYSNQPQHF.

This clonotype was observed a handful of times. This chain links TRBV12-3 or TRBV12-4 with TRBJ1-1; 12 nucleotides line up with TRBD1. V shed 5 bases and J 1 base; nucleotides not matched to a gene: 8. The CDR3 runs 17 residues. The CDR3 spells CASSRGPGQGANTEAFF. Here the CDR3 DNA reads TGTGCCAGCAGTCGAGGACCGGGACAGGGGGCGAACACTGAAGCTTTCTTT.

With respect to this clonotype: A much larger clone is a single base away; this may be a read error. This chain joins TRBV7-3 and TRBJ1-4; D gene ambiguous. Germline CDR1 reads SGHTA; CDR2 reads FQGTGA. Trimming removed 6 bases from V and 0 bases from J, with 11 bases in between. The CDR3 is 15 residues long. CDR3 in amino acids: CASSGASSTNEKLFF. The CDR3 DNA is TGTGCCAGCAGTGGAGCCTCTTCAACTAATGAAAAACTGTTTTTT.

In its sample, this clonotype was seen many times. The rearrangement links TRBV12-3 or TRBV12-4 to TRBJ1-1, with D perhaps matching TRBD1 (6 bases). The ends were cut back, 4 bases at V and 0 bases at J, with 9 bases in the middle. This CDR3 comprises 14 residues. CDR3 in amino acids: CASSSRGMNTEAFF. The CDR3 region has the DNA TGTGCCAGCAGTTCAAGGGGGATGAACACTGAAGCTTTCTTT.

This clonotype was detected many times. This rearrangement joins TRBV7-2 to TRBJ1-5; the D is unclear. With 5 bases removed from V and 1 base from J, the gap between germline ends came to 9 bases. The CDR3 is 14 amino acids. Germline V gene sequence: CDR1 SGHTA, CDR2 FQGNSA. The CDR3 is CASSVDGSNQPQHF. Here the CDR3 DNA reads TGTGCCAGCAGCGTGGACGGGAGCAATCAGCCCCAGCATTTT.

The rearrangement joins TRBV19 to TRBJ2-7; tentatively, D is TRBD2 (6 bases). With 6 bases removed from V and 5 bases from J, the gap between germline ends came to 17 bases. The CDR3 consists of 14 residues. Germline V gene sequence: CDR1 LNHDA, CDR2 SQIVND (reference sequence). As DNA, the CDR3 is TGTGCCAGTAGCCCAGCGGGCTACCGGGACGAGCAGTACTTC. It encodes CASSPAGYRDEQYF.

This clonotype appeared many times. The chain combines TRBV29-1 with TRBJ2-7; the match to TRBD1 covers 7 bases. V trimming: 2 bases; J trimming: 2 bases; junction bases outside the gene matches: 6. The CDR3 is made up of 14 amino acids. Germline values: CDR1 SQVTM, CDR2 ANQGSEA. The CDR3 here is CSVERQGDTYEQYF. CDR3 bases: TGCAGCGTTGAAAGGCAGGGGGATACCTACGAGCAGTACTTC.

This clonotype has just one count. V usage is TRBV5-1 and J usage is TRBJ2-2; 10 positions agree with TRBD1. CDR1 and CDR2 from the germline V gene are SGHRS and YFSETQ. The CDR3 runs to 15 residues. Losses at the gene ends were 0 bases for V and 6 bases for J; bases not matched to a gene: 2. The CDR3 DNA is TGCGCCAGCAGCTTGGTTGGACAGGGGGCCGGGGAGCTGTTTTTT. Residues: CASSLVGQGAGELFF.

The chain is built from TRBV7-8 and TRBJ2-5, with D possibly called TRBD1 or TRBD2 (6 bases each). The DNA end favors TRBJ2-7, so the J call may be wrong. The CDR3 loop spans 14 amino acids. CDR1 and CDR2 from the germline V gene are SGHVS and FQNEAQ. Here the CDR3 DNA reads TGTGCCAGCACCCTACGAGGGGGGTTTGGCGAGCAGTACTTC. This gives the protein CASTLRGGFGEQYF.

Regarding this clonotype: Here the CDR3 omits its conserved ending phenylalanine or tryptophan, so a read error is the likely source. This chain uses TRBV28 with TRBJ2-7, with D tentatively TRBD2 (7 bases). Trimming took off 5 bases at V and 5 bases at J, with 10 bases between the two ends. Germline V gene sequence: CDR1 MDHEN, CDR2 SYDVKM. The CDR3 is 12 amino acids. The CDR3 bases are TGTGCCAGCAGTGAGGGGGGGAACGAGCAGTACCTC. Encoded protein: CASSEGGNEQYL.

V usage is TRBV10-3 and J usage is TRBJ1-1; TRBD1 might be the D (6 bases). Germline V gene lookup returns CDR1 ENHRY and CDR2 SYGVKD. The CDR3 runs to 14 residues. V was cut by 0 bases and J by 5 bases, with 10 bases left in between. CDR3 sequence: CAISESTGITEAFF. The CDR3 coding sequence is TGTGCCATCAGTGAGTCTACAGGGATAACTGAAGCTTTCTTT.

This clonotype showed up just a few times. The chain is built from TRBV30 and TRBJ1-1; the match to TRBD1 covers 7 bases. CDR3 length: 14 amino acids. V was clipped by 0 bases and J by 4 bases; unmatched bases: 5. The germline CDR1 and CDR2 sequences are GTSNPN and SVGIG (reference sequence). The CDR3 DNA sequence: TGTGCCTGGAGTGTAAACAGGGGAGTCACTGAAGCTTTCTTT. This translates into CAWSVNRGVTEAFF.

This rearrangement joins TRBV29-1 to TRBJ2-7; 7 bases are a match to TRBD1. CDR3 length: 14 amino acids. Per germline, CDR1 SQVTM and CDR2 ANQGSEA. V trimming: 0 bases; J trimming: 2 bases; junction bases outside the gene matches: 4. The CDR3 region is CSVEDDRVPYEQYF. The DNA of the CDR3 is TGCAGCGTTGAAGACGACAGGGTTCCCTACGAGCAGTACTTC.

The chain couples TRBV6-1 to TRBJ2-5; 7 nucleotides match TRBD1. The V and J ends lost 6 bases and 3 bases, in that order; junction bases with no gene match: 4. The CDR3 covers 13 residues. Germline CDR1 MNHNS, CDR2 SASEGT. As DNA, the CDR3 is TGTGCCAGCAGGAGTCAGGGGGAAGAGACCCAGTACTTC. Amino acids: CASRSQGEETQYF.

The chain combines TRBV19 with TRBJ1-3; D perhaps matches TRBD1 (6 bases). The CDR3 totals 15 residues. Trimming shortened V by 3 bases and J by 0 bases, and 9 bases separated the two germline ends. Looked up from germline, CDR1 is LNHDA and CDR2 is SQIVND (reference sequence). The CDR3 nucleotides are TGTGCCAGTAGTATGGGGGGCCGCTCTGGAAACACCATATATTTT. As protein: CASSMGGRSGNTIYF.

This clonotype has a single count. This likely stems from a read error, as it lies one base from a far larger clone. This chain links TRBV2 with TRBJ1-2, with D possibly being TRBD1 (5 bases). The germline CDR1 and CDR2 sequences are SNHLY and FYNNEI. V shed 3 bases and J shed 3 bases, with 8 bases lying between them. The CDR3 length is 13 residues. Here the CDR3 DNA reads TGTGCCAGCAGTGACAGGGAGGACTATGGCTACACCTTC. Its protein is CASSDREDYGYTF.

The rearrangement uses TRBV20-1 and TRBJ2-7; the D gene is possibly TRBD1 (6 bases). Trimming shortened V by 3 bases and J by 4 bases, and 10 bases separated the two germline ends. This CDR3 has 12 residues. Looked up from germline, CDR1 is DFQATT and CDR2 is SNEGSKA (reference sequence). The CDR3 protein is CSASTGLYEQYF. The CDR3 nucleotides are TGCAGTGCTAGTACAGGGTTGTACGAGCAGTACTTC.

This clonotype was detected many times. A read error may account for a junction end that differs from germline. The genes are TRBV12-5 and TRBJ2-7; the D gene is possibly TRBD2 (6 bases). CDR3 length: 10 amino acids. From germline, CDR1 is LGHNT and CDR2 FRNRAP. The CDR3 here is CARYRRDWIF. As DNA, the CDR3 is TGTGCTAGATATAGGCGGGACTGGATTTTC.

This chain uses TRBV28 with TRBJ2-5, with D tentatively TRBD2 (5 bases). The J call may not be correct, given that the DNA end is closer to TRBJ2-1. CDR3 length: 11 amino acids. The germline gives CDR1 MDHEN, CDR2 SYDVKM. The CDR3 sequence: CASEKLDYQFF. CDR3 nucleotide sequence: TGTGCCAGCGAAAAGCTCGACTATCAGTTCTTC.

This clonotype has ten or more counts. This rearrangement joins TRBV28 to TRBJ2-4; D unclear. Per germline, CDR1 MDHEN and CDR2 SYDVKM. This CDR3 contains 14 residues. Deletions cut 6 bases from V and 0 bases from J, with 9 bases between. CDR3 sequence: CASRISVAKNIQYF. CDR3 sequence (DNA): TGTGCCAGCAGAATATCGGTAGCCAAAAACATTCAGTACTTC.

This clonotype showed up many times. The rearrangement links TRBV7-2 to TRBJ2-7; a weak D match, TRBD1 (8 bases). In germline, CDR1 is SGHTA, CDR2 FQGNSA. This CDR3 is 15 amino acids long. V was pared by 6 bases and J by 0 bases, with 15 bases between. CDR3 sequence reads: CASRWTGTNSYEQYF. In DNA, the CDR3 is TGTGCCAGCAGGTGGACAGGGACTAACTCCTACGAGCAGTACTTC.

This clonotype has just a few counts. DNA for the CDR3: TGTGCCAGCAGCTCTCCTAAGACCGATCAGCCCCAGCATTTT. Translating it yields CASSSPKTDQPQHF. This sequence joins TRBV7-8 and TRBJ1-5, with no clear D. V was cut by 4 bases and J by 5 bases, with 12 bases left in between. Germline V lookup: CDR1 SGHVS, CDR2 FQNEAQ. CDR3 length: 14 amino acids.

This clonotype came up a few times. The chain is built from TRBV12-3 or TRBV12-4 and TRBJ1-4, with no clear D. V dropped 5 bases and J dropped 4 bases, with 8 bases sitting between them. This CDR3 is 13 amino acids long. CDR3 nucleotide sequence: TGTGCCAGCAGTCTCCAGGTTAATGAAAAACTGTTTTTT. Amino acid sequence: CASSLQVNEKLFF.

J is TRBJ2-7 and V is TRBV20-1, with 7 nucleotides matching TRBD1. The CDR3 loop spans 14 amino acids. The germline gives CDR1 DFQATT, CDR2 SNEGSKA (reference sequence). J was trimmed by 7 bases and V by 2 bases; bases with no gene match: 11. CDR3: CSARRWDSGWEQYF. The CDR3 coding sequence is TGCAGTGCTAGAAGGTGGGACAGCGGATGGGAGCAGTACTTC.

The chain couples TRBV7-2 to TRBJ2-1, with 7 bases lining up with TRBD2. There are 16 residues in the CDR3. Germline values: CDR1 SGHTA, CDR2 FQGNSA. V was pared by 1 base and J by 2 bases, with 5 bases of the junction left unmatched. The CDR3 here is CASSLEASGAYNEQFF. The CDR3 bases are TGTGCCAGCAGCTTAGAGGCTAGCGGAGCCTACAATGAGCAGTTCTTC.